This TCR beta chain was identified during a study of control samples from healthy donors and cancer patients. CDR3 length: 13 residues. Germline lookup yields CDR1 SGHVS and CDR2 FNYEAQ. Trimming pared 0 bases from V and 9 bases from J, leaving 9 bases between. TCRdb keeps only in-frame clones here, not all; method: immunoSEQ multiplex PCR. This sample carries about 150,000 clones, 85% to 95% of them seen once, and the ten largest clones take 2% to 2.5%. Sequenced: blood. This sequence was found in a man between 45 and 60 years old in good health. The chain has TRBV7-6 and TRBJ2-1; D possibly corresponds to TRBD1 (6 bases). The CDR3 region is CASSLAGGSEQFF. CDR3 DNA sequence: TGTGCCAGCAGCTTAGCTGGGGGCAGTGAGCAGTTCTTC.